This T cell receptor beta chain was found in a study of beta chain features in type 1 diabetes. General study points: PCR may have favored shorter templates equally in patients and controls. Cells with high TCR expression could be over-represented when cDNA is sequenced.

Concerning this clone itself: Antigen specificity is unknown.

This CDR3 is 13 amino acids long. The germline V gene has CDR1 KGHSH and CDR2 LQKENI. The V end lost 2 bases, the J end lost 0 bases, and 4 bases lay between the germline ends. A CD45RO/CCR7/CD25/CD127/CD95/CD27 panel sorted naive, central memory, regulatory and stem cell-like memory CD4+ cells. The investigators reverse transcribed all of the isolated RNA, so they sequenced expressed TCRB transcripts. Repertoires were generated with immunoSEQ multiplex PCR, while TCRdb's copy carries only in-frame clones and drops some. The sample includes more than 300,000 clones, approximately 8% of them seen just once.

The source of this sequence is a woman aged 18-29 years in good health. The genes are TRBV18 and TRBJ1-2; no clear D gene. Sequenced: central memory CD4+ T cells from blood. The CDR3 DNA reads as TGTGCCAGCTCACCAGCCACTAACTATGGCTACACCTTC. Translating it yields CASSPATNYGYTF.